These 28 T cell receptor beta chains came from one sample sequenced in a study of low-dose radiotherapy and immunotherapy resistance in tumors (dated by TCRdb to between 2022 and 2023). In the paper's terms, the time point label means: before trial treatment. The sample was run on an Illumina HiSeq 2500. Superscript III and a set of TRAV- and TRBV-specific primers were used to synthesize first-strand cDNA, so that both TCRalpha and TCRbeta chains were covered. A roughly 19-cycle PCR with Phusion amplified the TCRs, pairing a constant-region primer with the adapter that was attached to the V primers. TCRdb cleaned the public reads at Q25 with fastp, built clones with MiXCR and kept in-frame beta chains. Rows with a matching CDR3 protein are joined into one entry that keeps the most common DNA and genes. The sample has around 79,000 distinct CDR3 sequences on record, about 20% of them singletons. 4.5% to 7.5% of the sample comes from the top ten.

Sequencing was performed on PBMCs, taken before treatment. These receptors were collected from a male donor with prostate cancer.

Worth noting for this clonotype: Since a far larger clone is one base different, this is likely a read error. This chain connects TRBV18 to TRBJ2-1; possible D gene TRBD1, 5 bases. CDR3 size: 14 residues. The germline V and J ends were trimmed by 1 base and 10 bases, with 14 bases remaining between them. Looked up from germline, CDR1 is KGHSH and CDR2 is LQKENI. The CDR3 protein is CASSPRQGNYEQFF. The CDR3 DNA is TGTGCCAGCTCACCACGGCAGGGAAACTACGAGCAGTTCTTC.

This clonotype was recorded many times. The gene calls are TRBV20-1 and TRBJ1-2; a weak D match, TRBD1 (6 bases). The ends were cut back, 0 bases at V and 6 bases at J, with 20 bases in the middle. The germline V gene encodes CDR1 DFQATT and CDR2 SNEGSKA (reference sequence). This CDR3 contains 16 residues. Here the CDR3 reads CSAREGGGGWEDGYTF. CDR3 nucleotide sequence: TGCAGTGCTAGAGAGGGCGGAGGGGGGTGGGAGGATGGCTACACCTTC.

This clonotype was detected ten times or more. The chain is built from TRBV28 and TRBJ1-5; tentatively, D is TRBD1 (5 bases). Germline-derived CDR1 and CDR2 are MDHEN and SYDVKM. This CDR3 is built from 13 residues. With 7 bases removed from V and 9 bases from J, the gap between germline ends came to 16 bases. The DNA of the CDR3 is TGTGCCAGCAACTCAGGGTCCTCTCGGCCCCAGCATTTT. Amino acid sequence: CASNSGSSRPQHF.

This clonotype was found many times. This chain joins TRBV5-1 and TRBJ2-3; weak D call: TRBD1 (6 bases). Per the germline V gene, CDR1 is SGHRS and CDR2 is YFSETQ. The V end was cut by 0 bases, the J end by 1 base, with 9 bases between. There are 15 residues in the CDR3. DNA for the CDR3: TGCGCCAGCAGCTTGGACAGGGTCGGCACAGATACGCAGTATTTT. Translated: CASSLDRVGTDTQYF.

The table lists this clonotype with many counts. The chain is built from TRBV20-1 and TRBJ2-1; the match to TRBD2 covers 8 bases. The V gene end was trimmed by 3 bases and the J gene end by 8 bases; junction bases not matched to a gene: 9. The germline CDR1 and CDR2 sequences are DFQATT and SNEGSKA (reference sequence). CDR3 size: 14 residues. CDR3 protein: CSARVGTSNYEQFF. CDR3 nucleotides: TGCAGTGCTAGGGTTGGGACTAGTAATTATGAGCAGTTCTTC.

In regard to this clonotype: This likely traces to a read error, being one base from a far larger clone. V gene TRBV5-5 combines with J gene TRBJ2-1; 15 positions agree with TRBD2. The CDR3 is made up of 19 amino acids. Germline-derived CDR1 and CDR2 are SGHKS and YYEKEE (reference sequence). Here the CDR3 reads CASILPPGLAGGPYNEQFF. The CDR3 region has the DNA TGCGCCAGCATCTTGCCTCCCGGACTAGCGGGAGGGCCCTACAATGAGCAGTTCTTC.

This clonotype has ten or more counts. The gene calls are TRBV6-6 and TRBJ1-4; 11 nucleotides match TRBD1. Per the germline V gene, CDR1 is MNHNY and CDR2 is SVGAGI (reference sequence). The CDR3 consists of 14 residues. The V gene end was trimmed by 7 bases and the J gene end by 7 bases; junction bases not matched to a gene: 5. Here the CDR3 reads CASISGTGGEKLFF. As DNA, the CDR3 is TGTGCCAGCATATCCGGGACAGGGGGTGAAAAACTGTTTTTT.

V gene TRBV19 combines with J gene TRBJ2-7, with D unclear. V lost 6 bases and J lost 5, with 14 bases in between. Germline V gene lookup returns CDR1 LNHDA and CDR2 SQIVND (reference sequence). The CDR3 consists of 13 residues. As DNA, the CDR3 is TGTGCCAGTAGAGACCTTAGCCAAAACGAGCAGTACTTC. Translation gives CASRDLSQNEQYF.

This clonotype occurred many times. The chain has TRBV19 and TRBJ2-3; no clear D. The CDR3 runs 13 residues. V lost 5 bases and J lost 4, with 10 bases in between. The germline V gene encodes CDR1 LNHDA and CDR2 SQIVND (reference sequence). The CDR3 nucleotides read TGTGCCAGTAGTGAATTAGTTGCAGATACGCAGTATTTT. Translated: CASSELVADTQYF.

As for this clonotype: This sequence may be a read error, since a much larger clone differs from it by one base. J is TRBJ1-2 and V is TRBV30, with TRBD1 as a possible D gene (5 bases). CDR1 GTSNPN and CDR2 SVGIG come from the germline V gene (reference sequence). The V end lost 0 bases, the J end lost 4 bases, and 15 bases lay between the germline ends. There are 15 residues in the CDR3. For the CDR3, the DNA is TGTGCCTGGAGTGTACAATCAAGGGACCGCTATGGCTACACCTTC. It codes for CAWSVQSRDRYGYTF.

This clonotype was seen at least ten times. The rearrangement joins TRBV7-9 to TRBJ2-7; TRBD1 matches at 9 bases. J lost 5 bases, V lost 4 bases, and 6 bases had no gene match. Germline CDR1 SEHNR, CDR2 FQNEAQ (reference sequence). The CDR3 is 14 amino acids. The CDR3 region is CASSWDRDLNEQYF. In DNA, the CDR3 is TGTGCCAGCAGCTGGGACAGGGATTTGAACGAGCAGTACTTC.

This clonotype was observed at least ten times. The chain has TRBV10-2 and TRBJ2-7, with 11 nucleotides matching TRBD2. After removal of 2 bases from V and 12 bases from J, the junction contained 15 bases not matched to a gene. In germline, CDR1 is WSHSY, CDR2 SAAADI. CDR3 size: 16 residues. CDR3: CASSERSGTSGARLYF. The CDR3, as DNA: TGCGCCAGCAGTGAGAGATCGGGGACTAGCGGCGCCCGGTTGTACTTC.

This clonotype was counted ten times or more. The genes are TRBV19 and TRBJ2-5, with 8 bases fitting TRBD2. V trimming: 4 bases; J trimming: 0 bases; junction bases outside the gene matches: 4. Germline V lookup: CDR1 LNHDA, CDR2 SQIVND (reference sequence). This CDR3 has 15 residues. CDR3 nucleotides: TGTGCCAGTAGTACTAGCGGGCGGTACCAAGAGACCCAGTACTTC. Amino acids: CASSTSGRYQETQYF.

This clonotype was seen repeatedly, ten times or more. The chain is built from TRBV6-2 or TRBV6-3 and TRBJ1-3; weak D call: TRBD1 (5 bases). The CDR3 has 14 amino acids. CDR1 MNHEY and CDR2 SVGEGT come from the germline V gene. Trimming pared 6 bases from V and 9 bases from J, leaving 18 bases between. The DNA for the CDR3 is TGTGCCAGCAGCCAGACAGTAAAACCCGCCACCATATATTTT. Translating gives CASSQTVKPATIYF.

Turning to this clonotype: This likely came from a read error, as a far larger clone is one base away. The chain couples TRBV5-1 to TRBJ2-7; D gene unclear. Germline values: CDR1 SGHRS, CDR2 YFSETQ. Trimming left V 2 bases short and J 7 bases short, with 13 bases between. The CDR3 contains 13 residues. The CDR3 DNA sequence: TGCGCCAGCAGCTTAGGACGGCTCAATGAGCAGTACTTC. Translated, it gives CASSLGRLNEQYF.

In its sample, this clonotype was seen many times. This chain links TRBV20-1 with TRBJ2-5; TRBD1 might be the D (5 bases). This CDR3 spans 13 amino acids. The V and J ends lost 1 base and 5 bases respectively, with 11 bases between them. Germline V CDR1 and CDR2: DFQATT, SNEGSKA (reference sequence). The CDR3 reads CSARGQGGETQYF. CDR3 DNA: TGCAGTGCTAGAGGGCAGGGTGGTGAGACCCAGTACTTC.

Many counts were recorded for this clonotype. The rearrangement links TRBV20-1 to TRBJ1-2, with unresolved D. V gave up 5 bases and J gave up 1 base, with 11 bases separating them. The CDR3 is 13 residues long. CDR1 DFQATT and CDR2 SNEGSKA come from the germline V gene (reference sequence). The CDR3 reads CSAGYRNNYGYTF. Written as DNA, the CDR3 is TGCAGTGCTGGTTACAGAAATAACTATGGCTACACCTTC.

The table lists this clonotype with many counts. The rearrangement uses TRBV15 and TRBJ2-7; maybe TRBD1 (5 bases). Trimming shortened V by 0 bases and J by 6 bases, and 12 bases separated the two germline ends. CDR1 and CDR2 from the germline V gene are LNHNV and YYDKDF (reference sequence). This CDR3 is built from 14 residues. CDR3 amino acids: CATSRDLGVGEQYF. The DNA for the CDR3 is TGTGCCACCAGCAGAGATTTAGGGGTGGGCGAGCAGTACTTC.

The gene calls are TRBV4-1 and TRBJ2-7; D unresolved. The germline gives CDR1 MGHRA, CDR2 YSYEKL. Trimming took off 3 bases at V and 2 bases at J, with 20 bases between the two ends. There are 17 residues in the CDR3. The CDR3 nucleotides are TGCGCCAGCAGCCAGGCACCCGCCGGCGCGAACCCCTACGAGCAGTACTTC. It translates to CASSQAPAGANPYEQYF.

This clonotype was picked up many times. This chain joins TRBV2 and TRBJ1-2, with TRBD1 matching over 8 bases. The V segment lost 6 bases and the J segment 9 bases; nucleotides outside the gene matches: 12. The CDR3 runs 14 residues. CDR1 is SNHLY, CDR2 FYNNEI, per germline. The CDR3: CASRGQGGSIRYTF. Here the CDR3 DNA reads TGTGCCAGCAGAGGACAGGGCGGGTCTATCCGCTACACCTTC. Drawing the rest from reference TRBV2 and TRBJ1-2, the complete variable domain is EPEVTQTPSHQVTQMGQEVILRCVPISNHLYFYWYRQILGQKVEFLVSFYNNEISEKSEIFDDQFSVERPDGSNFTLKIRSTKLEDSAMYFCASRGQGGSIRYTFGSGTRLTVV.

The chain joins TRBV20-1 to TRBJ1-1, with a tentative D call TRBD1 (6 bases). Trimming removed 6 bases from V and 5 bases from J, with 16 bases in between. The germline gives CDR1 DFQATT, CDR2 SNEGSKA (reference sequence). CDR3 length equals 13 residues. The CDR3 spells CSAGRGAGTEAFF. In DNA form, the CDR3 reads TGCAGTGCCGGGCGGGGGGCGGGGACTGAAGCTTTCTTT.

This clonotype was seen at least ten times. The V and J genes are TRBV6-2 or TRBV6-3 and TRBJ2-4; 8 bases match TRBD1. This CDR3 contains 14 residues. V gave up 6 bases and J gave up 3 bases; unmatched junction bases: 4. From germline, CDR1 is MNHEY and CDR2 SVGEGT. Here the CDR3 DNA reads TGTGCCAGCAGGCGGACAGGGTTCAAAAACATTCAGTACTTC. Translated, it gives CASRRTGFKNIQYF.

With regard to this clonotype: One base separates it from a far larger clone, so it is likely a read error. The CDR3 DNA sequence: TGTGCCAGCAGTGCCTGGGAGGTAAGCTACGAGCAGTTCTTC. Protein product: CASSAWEVSYEQFF. The J gene is TRBJ2-1, the V gene TRBV2; D is perhaps TRBD2 (6 bases). Trimming took 4 bases from V and 10 from J, leaving 17 bases between them. Germline CDR1 reads SNHLY; CDR2 reads FYNNEI. The length of the CDR3 is 14 residues.

The sample holds many counts of this clonotype. The chain links TRBV9 to TRBJ1-4, with a tentative D call TRBD1 (6 bases). Trimming shortened V by 3 bases and J by 7 bases, and 19 bases separated the two germline ends. The CDR3 has 16 amino acids. The germline V gene has CDR1 SGDLS and CDR2 YYNGEE. The chain's CDR3 is CASSERRPGVAEKLFF. The CDR3 nucleotides are TGTGCCAGCAGCGAACGTCGGCCAGGGGTTGCTGAAAAACTGTTTTTT.

The chain joins TRBV30 to TRBJ1-2, with no clear D. CDR1 is GTSNPN, CDR2 SVGIG, per germline (reference sequence). V was trimmed by 6 bases and J by 4 bases, leaving 15 bases between them. This CDR3 region has 13 residues. The CDR3 loop is CACDQRWGYGYTF. CDR3 bases: TGTGCCTGCGATCAACGCTGGGGCTATGGCTACACCTTC.

This clonotype was counted many times. The gene calls are TRBV20-1 and TRBJ2-5; 8 bases map to TRBD2. The length of the CDR3 is 15 residues. CDR1 and CDR2 from the germline V gene are DFQATT and SNEGSKA (reference sequence). J was trimmed by 3 bases and V by 4 bases; bases with no gene match: 10. CDR3 in DNA: TGCAGTGCTATAACCCCCGGACTAGCCGAAGAGACCCAGTACTTC. Its protein product is CSAITPGLAEETQYF.

The sample holds many counts of this clonotype. V and J are TRBV19 and TRBJ2-7; tentatively, D is TRBD1 (5 bases). CDR3 length: 15 residues. Germline V CDR1 and CDR2: LNHDA, SQIVND (reference sequence). The ends were cut back, 3 bases at V and 0 bases at J, with 12 bases in the middle. The CDR3 loop is CASSMGRRGSYEQYF. Here the CDR3 DNA reads TGTGCCAGTAGTATGGGGCGGAGAGGCTCCTACGAGCAGTACTTC.

This clonotype was detected many times. The chain employs TRBV30 and TRBJ2-2; 9 bases are shared with TRBD2. Germline V gene sequence: CDR1 GTSNPN, CDR2 SVGIG (reference sequence). The CDR3 loop spans 18 amino acids. The ends lost 3 bases at V and 6 bases at J; junction bases unmatched: 17. DNA for the CDR3: TGTGCCTGGAGGACCGGGGCTAGCGGGACGGGCAGTCCCGGGGAGCTGTTTTTT. Its translation is CAWRTGASGTGSPGELFF.